The 20 T cell receptor beta chains below were found in one sample sequenced in a study of spatial heterogeneity in lung cancer. Indicated time point: sample taken at primary tumor resection. Without sorting, whole RNA was sequenced from tumor, nontumor lung or frozen PBMC. TCRdb analysed the 5' RACE reads with MiXCR anew, one entry per CDR3 protein. This table holds some 6,900 distinct CDR3 sequences, 3.5% to 5% found once. The sequencing used normal lung tissue next to the tumor, collected at surgery. The receptors originated from a female donor with early-stage non-small cell lung cancer.

This clonotype was seen at least ten times. Little can be read into the size of this beta chain, an off-target read in a library designed for alpha chains. The CDR3 DNA reads TGTGCCAGCAGCTTAGATTCGACGGATAATGAGCAGTTCTTC. It is translated as CASSLDSTDNEQFF. The gene calls are TRBV11-3 and TRBJ2-1; D gene ambiguous. CDR1 SGHNT and CDR2 YENEEA come from the germline V gene. V was clipped by 0 bases and J by 7 bases, with 10 bases between them. The CDR3 loop spans 14 amino acids. Full variable domain (rest looked up from reference TRBV11-3 and TRBJ2-1): EAGVVQSPRYKIIEKKQPVAFWCNPISGHNTLYWYLQNLGQGPELLIRYENEEAVDDSQLPKDRFSAERLKGVDSTLKIQPAELGDSAVYLCASSLDSTDNEQFFGPGTRLTVL.

This clonotype is deemed medium-sized. A library made for alpha chains picked up this beta chain off target, so its size means little. The chain combines TRBV9 with TRBJ2-5, with 7 positions matching TRBD2. Germline V CDR1 and CDR2: SGDLS, YYNGEE. This CDR3 has 16 residues. V gave up 0 bases and J gave up 1 base; unmatched junction bases: 6. The CDR3, as DNA: TGTGCCAGCAGCGTAGCGGCTAGCGGATCCCAAGAGACCCAGTACTTC. Its translation: CASSVAASGSQETQYF. Based on the CDR3 plus reference TRBV9 and TRBJ2-5, the full variable domain is DSGVTQTPKHLITATGQRVTLRCSPRSGDLSVYWYQQSLDQGLQFLIQYYNGEERAKGNILERFSAQQFPDLHSELNLSSLELGDSALYFCASSVAASGSQETQYFGPGTRLLVL.

This clonotype has at least ten counts. This beta chain is a stray sequence in a library constructed for alpha chains; its clone size is not meaningful. The chain uses TRBV9 and TRBJ2-2, with 10 positions matching TRBD2. The CDR3 runs to 16 residues. Germline CDR1 SGDLS, CDR2 YYNGEE. J was trimmed by 1 base and V by 4 bases; bases with no gene match: 4. The CDR3 nucleotides read TGTGCCAGCAGCTTCAGACTAGCGGGGAACACCGGGGAGCTGTTTTTT. It is translated as CASSFRLAGNTGELFF.

Concerning this clonotype: Since it is a stray read in a library aimed at alpha chains, this beta chain has a size that is not meaningful. This chain uses TRBV20-1 with TRBJ2-7, with a possible D match to TRBD1 (6 bases). The CDR3 runs 13 residues. Germline assignment: CDR1 DFQATT and CDR2 SNEGSKA (reference sequence). Trimming took 0 bases from V and 2 from J, leaving 8 bases between them. CDR3 nucleotides: TGCAGTGCTAGAGATGGACAGACCTACGAGCAGTACTTC. Its translation is CSARDGQTYEQYF.

Within the sample, this clonotype is medium-sized (0.01 to 0.1%). In a library made to pick up alpha chains, this beta chain is a stray read with a size that means little. The chain links TRBV5-1 to TRBJ1-2; D is ambiguous. V shed 0 bases and J shed 0 bases, with 0 bases lying between them. Germline V gene data show CDR1 as SGHRS and CDR2 as YFSETQ. The CDR3 contains 12 residues. The CDR3 bases are TGCGCCAGCAGCTTGGCTAACTATGGCTACACCTTC. This gives the protein CASSLANYGYTF.

Comment on this clonotype: Found in a library prepared for alpha chains, this beta chain is an off-target read, and its abundance has little meaning. This rearrangement joins TRBV30 to TRBJ1-2; D not resolved. Per germline, CDR1 GTSNPN and CDR2 SVGIG (reference sequence). V shed 0 bases and J shed 5 bases, with 7 bases lying between them. The CDR3 is 12 amino acids. This CDR3 is CAWSVGTYGYTF. The CDR3 nucleotides are TGTGCCTGGAGTGTGGGCACATATGGCTACACCTTC. Drawing the rest from reference TRBV30 and TRBJ1-2, the complete variable domain is SQTIHQWPATLVQPVGSPLSLECTVEGTSNPNLYWYRQAAGRGLQLLFYSVGIGQISSEVPQNLSASRPQDRQFILSSKKLLLSDSGFYLCAWSVGTYGYTFGSGTRLTVV.

This clonotype counts as medium-sized (0.01 to 0.1%). Because this beta chain is a stray read in a library intended to capture alpha chains, its abundance should not be given much weight. V usage is TRBV14 and J usage is TRBJ2-7, with D possibly TRBD1 on 5 matching bases. CDR1 SGHDN and CDR2 FVKESK come from the germline V gene. V shed 1 base and J shed 3 bases, with 13 bases lying between them. This CDR3 contains 15 residues. The CDR3, as DNA: TGTGCCAGCAGCCAAGGACGGCAGGGTATCTACGAGCAGTACTTC. Protein product: CASSQGRQGIYEQYF. Supplemented by reference TRBV14 and TRBJ2-7, the full variable domain reads EAGVTQFPSHSVIEKGQTVTLRCDPISGHDNLYWYRRVMGKEIKFLLHFVKESKQDESGMPNNRFLAERTGGTYSTLKVQPAELEDSGVYFCASSQGRQGIYEQYFGPGTRLTVT.

This clonotype was picked up many times. This beta chain was picked up by a library intended for alpha chains and is off target, so its count carries little meaning. V is TRBV5-1 and J is TRBJ2-2, with D unclear. This CDR3 spans 14 amino acids. CDR1 and CDR2 from the germline V gene are SGHRS and YFSETQ. Trimming took 3 bases from V and 6 from J, leaving 12 bases between them. Written as DNA, the CDR3 is TGCGCCAGCAGCTGGGAAGGGTATCCCGGGGAGCTGTTTTTT. It encodes CASSWEGYPGELFF.

By its share, this clonotype is medium-sized. This beta chain was picked up by a library intended for alpha chains and is off target, so its count carries little meaning. The chain links TRBV6-2 or TRBV6-3 to TRBJ2-7; TRBD1 agrees at 8 bases. V was clipped by 5 bases and J by 3 bases; unmatched bases: 12. CDR1 is MNHEY and CDR2 is SVGEGT in the germline V gene. This CDR3 has 16 amino acids. The CDR3: CASSQEGPGQVYEQYF. The CDR3, as DNA: TGTGCCAGCAGTCAAGAAGGACCGGGACAGGTCTACGAGCAGTACTTC.

This clonotype was counted many times. For a library built for alpha chains, this beta chain is a stray read; little rests on its size. V is TRBV2 and J is TRBJ2-7; 14 bases match TRBD2. This CDR3 has 15 residues. From germline, CDR1 is SNHLY and CDR2 FYNNEI. V was pared by 8 bases and J by 4 bases, with 7 bases of the junction left unmatched. This CDR3 reads CASEGLAGGSYEQYF. The CDR3 region has the DNA TGTGCCAGCGAAGGACTAGCGGGGGGATCGTACGAGCAGTACTTC.

This clonotype is deemed medium-sized (0.01 to 0.1%). This beta chain turned up in a library designed for alpha chains; as an off-target read, its abundance says little. The chain joins TRBV7-8 to TRBJ2-5, with D hard to call. This CDR3 comprises 11 residues. Per the germline V gene, CDR1 is SGHVS and CDR2 is FQNEAQ. Deletions cut 0 bases from V and 4 bases from J, with 0 bases between. The chain's CDR3 is CASSLAETQYF. The CDR3 coding sequence is TGTGCCAGCAGCTTAGCAGAGACCCAGTACTTC.

This clonotype occurred many times. Little can be read into the size of this beta chain, an off-target read in a library designed for alpha chains. The V and J genes are TRBV20-1 and TRBJ2-7; 9 nucleotides align to TRBD1. This CDR3 has 15 amino acids. Germline assignment: CDR1 DFQATT and CDR2 SNEGSKA (reference sequence). V shed 3 bases, J shed 2 bases, and the junction held 8 bases outside the gene matches. The CDR3 DNA follows: TGCAGTGCTAGGGGACGGGACAGGGTCCCCTACGAGCAGTACTTC. Its translation: CSARGRDRVPYEQYF.

On this clonotype itself: This beta chain turned up in a library designed for alpha chains; as an off-target read, its abundance says little. J is TRBJ2-3 and V is TRBV5-1; 12 nucleotides align to TRBD2. This CDR3 is built from 15 residues. The germline gives CDR1 SGHRS, CDR2 YFSETQ. Trimming cost V 4 bases and J 6 bases; bases outside gene matches: 6. This CDR3 is CASSERTSGDDTQYF. The CDR3 DNA reads TGCGCCAGCAGCGAACGGACTAGCGGGGACGATACGCAGTATTTT. Supplemented by reference TRBV5-1 and TRBJ2-3, the full variable domain reads KAGVTQTPRYLIKTRGQQVTLSCSPISGHRSVSWYQQTPGQGLQFLFEYFSETQRNKGNFPGRFSGRQFSNSRSEMNVSTLELGDSALYLCASSERTSGDDTQYFGPGTRLTVL.

This clonotype is judged medium-sized. This beta chain appears as a stray read in a library generated for alpha chains; its size is not informative. J is TRBJ2-1 and V is TRBV7-8; 9 bases line up with TRBD2. Germline values: CDR1 SGHVS, CDR2 FQNEAQ. The CDR3 consists of 15 residues. The junction had 9 bases not matched to a gene; V was cut back by 5 bases and J by 7 bases. The CDR3 loop is CASSPRGGLGNEQFF. DNA of the CDR3: TGTGCCAGCAGCCCGCGGGGGGGCCTGGGGAATGAGCAGTTCTTC.

Points on this clonotype: Since the library was made to target alpha chains, this beta chain is a stray read and its abundance is not meaningful. The V and J genes are TRBV12-3 or TRBV12-4 and TRBJ1-5, with D possibly matching TRBD1 (6 bases). This CDR3 is 14 amino acids long. V gave up 6 bases and J gave up 3 bases, with 12 bases separating them. The CDR3 DNA reads TGTGCCAGCAGCCAGGACAGTCTCAATCAGCCCCAGCATTTT. It yields the protein CASSQDSLNQPQHF.

This clonotype was observed at least ten times. This beta chain is a stray read from a library made for alpha chains; its abundance is not meaningful. The J gene is TRBJ1-2, the V gene TRBV10-3, with a tentative D call TRBD1 (6 bases). Between the trimmed V and J ends, which lost 5 bases and 6 bases, there was a span of 10 bases. Looked up from germline, CDR1 is ENHRY and CDR2 is SYGVKD. This CDR3 has 12 residues. This CDR3 reads CAISNYRDGYTF. The CDR3 bases are TGTGCCATCAGTAACTACAGGGATGGCTACACCTTC.

This clonotype was detected ten times or more. With the library built for alpha chains, this beta chain is off target and its frequency is not meaningful. The chain joins TRBV20-1 to TRBJ2-3; D perhaps matches TRBD1 (6 bases). Trimming left V 5 bases short and J 2 bases short, with 14 bases between. Germline values: CDR1 DFQATT, CDR2 SNEGSKA (reference sequence). The CDR3 is made up of 14 amino acids. Here the CDR3 DNA reads TGCAGTGCTGGACCACAGGGATTCACAGATACGCAGTATTTT. Protein product: CSAGPQGFTDTQYF.

About this clonotype: A library made for alpha chains picked up this beta chain off target, so its size means little. This chain joins TRBV12-3 or TRBV12-4 and TRBJ2-3; 8 nucleotides line up with TRBD2. The CDR3 sequence is 16 residues long. V shed 3 bases and J 5 bases; nucleotides not matched to a gene: 10. The CDR3 coding sequence is TGTGCCAGCAGTTTTCGGGGGGGCCTAGCGGTAGATACGCAGTATTTT. This encodes CASSFRGGLAVDTQYF.

This clonotype is labeled as medium-sized (0.01 to 0.1%). This beta chain appears as a stray read in a library generated for alpha chains; its size is not informative. The chain carries TRBV18 and TRBJ2-5; TRBD2 aligns across 10 bases. With 0 bases clipped from V and 4 bases from J, the junction kept 8 bases outside the gene matches. This CDR3 comprises 17 residues. Germline V gives CDR1 KGHSH, CDR2 LQKENI. The CDR3 region is CASSPPSGGARGETQYF. The CDR3 nucleotides read TGTGCCAGCTCACCACCCAGCGGGGGGGCCCGGGGAGAGACCCAGTACTTC.

This clonotype was observed at least ten times. Within a library made for alpha chains, this beta chain is off target, and its count is uninformative. The chain recombines TRBV12-3 or TRBV12-4 with TRBJ2-5; D gene unclear. V lost 6 bases to trimming and J lost 1 base, with 6 bases between them. The CDR3 sequence is 12 residues long. CDR3 in DNA: TGTGCCAGCAGCCGGGCCCAAGAGACCCAGTACTTC. Its translation: CASSRAQETQYF.